The 10 T cell receptor beta chains given below trace back to one sample, sequenced in a study of blood T cell repertoires in COVID-19. Here immunoSEQ multiplex PCR was the method, and the copy in TCRdb shows in-frame clones only, minus some. There are about 200,000 clones in the sample; roughly 84% occur only once, and about 3.3% lies in the top ten. Specimen: PBMCs or T cells enriched from blood (not recorded which). The receptors derive from a woman in her 30s who had been exposed to COVID-19.

This chain joins TRBV7-9 and TRBJ1-1; 7 bases agree with TRBD1. CDR1 is SEHNR, CDR2 FQNEAQ, per germline (reference sequence). The V and J ends lost 5 bases and 2 bases, in that order; junction bases with no gene match: 8. The CDR3 sequence is 15 residues long. The CDR3 loop is CASSARQGVNTEAFF. CDR3 DNA: TGTGCCAGCAGCGCACGACAGGGAGTAAACACTGAAGCTTTCTTT.

The V gene is TRBV19, the J gene TRBJ2-7; the D gene is possibly TRBD2 (7 bases). Germline CDR1 reads LNHDA; CDR2 reads SQIVND (reference sequence). This CDR3 is built from 15 residues. V lost 6 bases, J lost 1 base, and 16 bases lay in between. In nucleotides, the CDR3 is TGTGCCAGTAGGACCCGGGGGGCCGGGTCCTACGAGCAGTACTTC. This encodes CASRTRGAGSYEQYF.

The chain carries TRBV2 and TRBJ2-1, with TRBD2 matching 7 bases. CDR1 is SNHLY and CDR2 is FYNNEI in the germline V gene. This CDR3 contains 14 residues. Trimming took 3 bases from V and 10 from J; bases not matched to a gene: 9. In nucleotides, the CDR3 is TGTGCCAGCAGTGAGAGTCGAGCGGGGTTGGAGCAGTTCTTC. Protein: CASSESRAGLEQFF.

The rearrangement joins TRBV2 to TRBJ1-2; D uncertain. The CDR3 covers 12 residues. Trimming pared 4 bases from V and 2 bases from J, leaving 5 bases between. Germline CDR1 is SNHLY and CDR2 is FYNNEI. CDR3 DNA sequence: TGTGCCAGCAGTGCATCCAACTATGGCTACACCTTC. Its translation: CASSASNYGYTF. Together with reference TRBV2 and TRBJ1-2, the CDR3 gives the full variable domain: EPEVTQTPSHQVTQMGQEVILRCVPISNHLYFYWYRQILGQKVEFLVSFYNNEISEKSEIFDDQFSVERPDGSNFTLKIRSTKLEDSAMYFCASSASNYGYTFGSGTRLTVV.

This sequence joins TRBV6-5 and TRBJ1-1, with 7 positions matching TRBD1. Trimming took 9 bases from V and 5 from J; bases not matched to a gene: 9. Germline V lookup: CDR1 MNHEY, CDR2 SVGAGI. The CDR3 has 13 amino acids. CDR3 bases: TGTGCCAGTAACTCCCCAGGGGGTACTGAAGCTTTCTTT. Translated: CASNSPGGTEAFF.

The chain combines TRBV9 with TRBJ2-1, with TRBD2 matching 12 bases. Germline CDR1 is SGDLS and CDR2 is YYNGEE. The CDR3 sequence is 17 residues long. V shed 3 bases, J shed 1 base, and the junction held 5 bases outside the gene matches. CDR3 region: CASSGGLAGRSYNEQFF. The CDR3 DNA is TGTGCCAGCAGCGGCGGACTAGCGGGGCGATCCTACAATGAGCAGTTCTTC.

The V gene is TRBV10-1, the J gene TRBJ2-1; TRBD1 might be the D (6 bases). The germline gives CDR1 WNHNN, CDR2 SYGVQD (reference sequence). The CDR3 is 15 residues long. V was pared by 0 bases and J by 5 bases, with 11 bases between. CDR3 region: CASSESSGVDNEQFF. For the CDR3, the DNA is TGCGCCAGCAGTGAGTCGTCAGGGGTGGACAATGAGCAGTTCTTC.

On this clone itself: This specimen includes other DNA sequences encoding the same CDR3. The rearrangement joins TRBV9 to TRBJ2-2; perhaps TRBD1 as D (6 bases). Per the germline V gene, CDR1 is SGDLS and CDR2 is YYNGEE. Deletions cut 2 bases from V and 2 bases from J, with 10 bases between. There are 15 residues in the CDR3. CDR3 loop: CASSVWGPNTGELFF. The CDR3 nucleotides are TGTGCCAGCAGCGTCTGGGGGCCTAACACCGGGGAGCTGTTTTTT.

The rearrangement links TRBV7-2 to TRBJ1-1; no definite D call. Germline V gives CDR1 SGHTA, CDR2 FQGNSA. This CDR3 has 14 residues. Trimming pared 1 base from V and 3 bases from J, leaving 9 bases between. The CDR3 nucleotides are TGTGCCAGCAGCTTAGTAGGCGGGCACACTGAAGCTTTCTTT. This sequence encodes CASSLVGGHTEAFF.

V usage is TRBV2 and J usage is TRBJ1-4; D is unresolved. Trimming took off 6 bases at V and 7 bases at J, with 18 bases between the two ends. Germline values: CDR1 SNHLY, CDR2 FYNNEI. This CDR3 spans 15 amino acids. In DNA, the CDR3 is TGTGCCAGCAGGGCATCCGGGAGGGTGGTTGAAAAACTGTTTTTT. It encodes CASRASGRVVEKLFF.